Only a few counts were recorded for the clone carrying this TCR beta chain. Its antigen is undetermined. Among the donors, all were healthy bone marrow donors. The PCR ran on 60 Vbeta and 13 Jbeta primers. Only in-frame clones appear in the TCRdb table, and some are missing; sequencing was by immunoSEQ multiplex PCR. The repertoire holds 140,000 to 150,000 clones, with about 74% as singletons. The sample originates from a study of cytomegalovirus exposure and HLA in healthy donors. Study-wide background: Membership in the Caucasian-associated ancestry cluster was found for 81% of 350 to 450 genotyped donors.

This CDR3 region has 17 residues. Germline V gene sequence: CDR1 SGHRS, CDR2 YFSETQ. V lost 0 bases and J 1 base, leaving 13 bases between the germline ends. Study observations and caveats: Listed as cytomegalovirus-associated were 150 to 200 TCR beta chains. Many donors shared some public TCRs, even though most TCR sequences were rare.

The sequence was obtained from a woman aged 40 to 55 in good health and CMV-seronegative. The genes are TRBV5-1 and TRBJ2-2; a possible D gene is TRBD1 (6 bases). Sequencing input: PBMCs. The CDR3 nucleotides read TGCGCCAGCAGCTTGGGTATCGGGACACAGAACACCGGGGAGCTGTTTTTT. Residues: CASSLGIGTQNTGELFF.